The 23 T cell receptor beta chains reported below all come from one sample, sequenced in a study of blood T cell repertoires in COVID-19. This table comes from immunoSEQ multiplex PCR, and its TCRdb copy is limited to in-frame clones, with some not included. Of 300,000 to 350,000 clones listed, roughly 90% were seen once; the top ten hold around 10%. Sequenced material: PBMCs or T cells enriched from blood (not recorded which). The origin of the receptors is a woman under 30 who had recovered from COVID-19.

This clone was seen a few times. The junction departs from germline at one end; a sequencing error may be responsible. This chain connects TRBV18 to TRBJ1-1, with 8 bases fitting TRBD1. In germline, CDR1 is KGHSH, CDR2 LQKENI. CDR3 length equals 13 residues. CDR3 coding DNA: TGTGCCAGCTCACCAGGACAGGGCGCTGACGCTTTCTTT. It encodes CASSPGQGADAFF.

This rearrangement joins TRBV27 to TRBJ1-2, with D tentatively TRBD1 (5 bases). Germline assignment: CDR1 MNHEY and CDR2 SMNVEV (reference sequence). V lost 3 bases and J 4 bases, leaving 12 bases between the germline ends. This CDR3 contains 14 residues. CDR3 nucleotide sequence: TGTGCCAGCAGTTTTGGGGTGCAGGGCTATGGCTACACCTTC. As protein: CASSFGVQGYGYTF.

The chain uses TRBV2 and TRBJ2-1; 11 bases match TRBD2. Unmatched junction bases numbered 9, after V lost 6 bases and J lost 8 bases. This CDR3 spans 15 amino acids. CDR1 and CDR2 from the germline V gene are SNHLY and FYNNEI. CDR3 sequence (DNA): TGTGCCAGCAGCCGCGGACTAGCGGGTAGCTATGAGCAGTTCTTC. Its translation: CASSRGLAGSYEQFF.

This clone was found once. V is TRBV28 and J is TRBJ2-7, with D perhaps matching TRBD1 (7 bases). CDR3 length: 17 residues. V lost 4 bases and J 9 bases, leaving 28 bases between the germline ends. Germline V CDR1 and CDR2: MDHEN, SYDVKM. CDR3 nucleotides: TGTGCCAGCAGTTACGAGGATGGAGGGGGCGGGCGTCGGGGGCAGTACTTC. It codes for CASSYEDGGGGRRGQYF. The full variable domain, completed using reference TRBV28 and TRBJ2-7, is DVKVTQSSRYLVKRTGEKVFLECVQDMDHENMFWYRQDPGLGLRLIYFSYDVKMKEKGDIPEGYSVSREKKERFSLILESASTNQTSMYLCASSYEDGGGGRRGQYFGPGTRLTVT.

This clone appeared once. The chain recombines TRBV7-3 with TRBJ1-1, with a possible D match to TRBD1 (5 bases). The CDR3 runs to 13 residues. Germline V CDR1 and CDR2: SGHTA, FQGTGA. The V and J ends lost 1 base and 5 bases respectively, with 8 bases between them. The CDR3 DNA reads as TGTGCCAGCAGCTTAATCGGGGGGACTGAAGCTTTCTTT. The encoded protein is CASSLIGGTEAFF.

The rearrangement uses TRBV12-5 and TRBJ1-1; 9 bases agree with TRBD1. This CDR3 is built from 14 residues. Germline CDR1 and CDR2: LGHNT and FRNRAP. The junction had 10 bases not matched to a gene; V was cut back by 3 bases and J by 11 bases. The CDR3 spells CASGFSDRGGGAFF. For the CDR3, the DNA is TGTGCTAGTGGTTTCTCGGACAGGGGAGGTGGTGCTTTCTTT.

The chain uses TRBV27 and TRBJ2-3; the D is unclear. This CDR3 region has 13 residues. In germline, CDR1 is MNHEY, CDR2 SMNVEV (reference sequence). V lost 5 bases to trimming and J lost 7 bases, with 13 bases between them. CDR3 DNA: TGTGCCAGCAGTCAACAGCCCGTAAATACGCAGTATTTT. It is translated as CASSQQPVNTQYF.

The J gene is TRBJ2-3, the V gene TRBV18, with 8 positions matching TRBD2. Germline loops: CDR1 KGHSH, CDR2 LQKENI. Losses at the gene ends were 3 bases for V and 0 bases for J; bases not matched to a gene: 5. The CDR3 covers 16 residues. CDR3 sequence: CASSPETSESTDTQYF. CDR3 sequence (DNA): TGTGCCAGCTCACCCGAGACTAGCGAAAGCACAGATACGCAGTATTTT.

The gene calls are TRBV30 and TRBJ1-2; 9 nucleotides agree with TRBD1. Looked up from germline, CDR1 is GTSNPN and CDR2 is SVGIG (reference sequence). The CDR3 length is 12 residues. Losses at the gene ends were 3 bases for V and 6 bases for J; bases not matched to a gene: 2. The CDR3 sequence: CAWRGQGDGYTF. The CDR3 nucleotides read TGTGCCTGGAGGGGACAGGGTGATGGCTACACCTTC.

The genes are TRBV7-9 and TRBJ1-5; D is uncertain. The CDR3 runs to 15 residues. Germline CDR1 reads SEHNR; CDR2 reads FQNEAQ (reference sequence). The ends were cut back, 1 base at V and 5 bases at J, with 12 bases in the middle. The CDR3 reads CASSLGEFPHQPQHF. The CDR3 DNA sequence: TGTGCCAGCAGCTTAGGAGAATTCCCCCATCAGCCCCAGCATTTT.

CDR3 loop: CASSIDEGPHQPQHF. The DNA for the CDR3 is TGTGCCAGTAGTATAGACGAGGGCCCTCATCAGCCCCAGCATTTT. The gene calls are TRBV19 and TRBJ1-5; D is undetermined. The CDR3 covers 15 residues. V was cut by 0 bases and J by 5 bases, with 11 bases left in between. CDR1 is LNHDA and CDR2 is SQIVND in the germline V gene (reference sequence).

This clone was counted only a few times. The rearrangement uses TRBV7-2 and TRBJ2-3; maybe TRBD2 (6 bases). V was cut by 4 bases and J by 0 bases, with 8 bases left in between. The CDR3 sequence is 14 residues long. Germline V gives CDR1 SGHTA, CDR2 FQGNSA. This CDR3 is CASSSSGSTDTQYF. CDR3 nucleotide sequence: TGTGCCAGCAGCTCCAGCGGGAGCACAGATACGCAGTATTTT.

The CDR3 DNA reads TGTGCCAGCAGCCAAGACAGGGACGAGCAGTACTTC. Translating gives CASSQDRDEQYF. The J gene is TRBJ2-7, the V gene TRBV6-5; 7 nucleotides match TRBD1. V trimming: 6 bases; J trimming: 5 bases; junction bases outside the gene matches: 4. CDR1 MNHEY and CDR2 SVGAGI come from the germline V gene. This CDR3 spans 12 amino acids.

The genes are TRBV9 and TRBJ1-3; D remains ambiguous. CDR3 length: 18 amino acids. V lost 1 base to trimming and J lost 3 bases, with 20 bases between them. Germline-derived CDR1 and CDR2 are SGDLS and YYNGEE. The CDR3 region has the DNA TGTGCCAGCAGCGTATACCCTGAGCCAGGAGGGTTTGGAAACACCATATATTTT. Translation gives CASSVYPEPGGFGNTIYF.

The chain joins TRBV10-3 to TRBJ2-1, with TRBD1 matching 7 bases. The ends lost 6 bases at V and 2 bases at J; junction bases unmatched: 7. The CDR3 length is 15 residues. Germline CDR1 is ENHRY and CDR2 is SYGVKD. The CDR3 coding sequence is TGTGCCATCAGGAACAGGGGTCTAGCCTACAATGAGCAGTTCTTC. Encoded protein: CAIRNRGLAYNEQFF.

This chain uses TRBV25-1 with TRBJ1-4; 8 bases fit TRBD1. Germline assignment: CDR1 MGHDK and CDR2 SYGVNS. The J segment lost 11 bases and the V segment lost 6 bases, leaving 8 bases of the junction unmatched. The CDR3 is made up of 13 amino acids. CDR3 region: CASSARGPNKLFF. In nucleotides, the CDR3 is TGTGCCAGCAGCGCCAGGGGGCCGAACAAACTGTTTTTT.

The chain recombines TRBV14 with TRBJ2-1, with 9 bases fitting TRBD2. The CDR3 sequence is 17 residues long. The germline V gene encodes CDR1 SGHDN and CDR2 FVKESK. Trimming cost V 3 bases and J 0 bases; bases outside gene matches: 6. The CDR3 loop is CASSQVAGDSSYNEQFF. Here the CDR3 DNA reads TGTGCCAGCAGCCAGGTAGCGGGGGATAGCTCCTACAATGAGCAGTTCTTC.

This clone has only a few counts. V is TRBV25-1 and J is TRBJ2-2; D is possibly TRBD1 (5 bases). The germline V and J ends were trimmed by 5 bases and 6 bases, with 7 bases remaining between them. The length of the CDR3 is 12 residues. Germline loops: CDR1 MGHDK, CDR2 SYGVNS. CDR3 sequence reads: CASSLGAGELFF. In DNA, the CDR3 is TGTGCCAGCAGTTTAGGGGCCGGGGAGCTGTTTTTT.

This clone was recorded a few times. The chain couples TRBV6-5 to TRBJ1-6, with D maybe TRBD1 (5 bases). V was cut by 8 bases and J by 8 bases, with 13 bases left in between. The CDR3 covers 13 residues. The germline gives CDR1 MNHEY, CDR2 SVGAGI. This CDR3 is CASAFRDYSPLHF. As DNA, the CDR3 is TGTGCCAGCGCCTTCAGGGATTATTCACCCCTCCACTTT.

The chain has TRBV18 and TRBJ2-7; possibly TRBD1 for D (8 bases). This CDR3 is 15 amino acids long. Trimming shortened V by 3 bases and J by 1 base, and 13 bases separated the two germline ends. CDR1 and CDR2 (germline): KGHSH, LQKENI. The CDR3 loop reads CASSPNRGGSYEQYF. CDR3 sequence (DNA): TGTGCCAGCTCACCGAACAGGGGGGGTTCCTACGAGCAGTACTTC. Drawing the rest from reference TRBV18 and TRBJ2-7, the complete variable domain is NAGVMQNPRHLVRRRGQEARLRCSPMKGHSHVYWYRQLPEEGLKFMVYLQKENIIDESGMPKERFSAEFPKEGPSILRIQQVVRGDSAAYFCASSPNRGGSYEQYFGPGTRLTVT.

The chain recombines TRBV5-1 with TRBJ2-7; possible D gene TRBD2, 6 bases. V dropped 0 bases and J dropped 2 bases, with 15 bases sitting between them. Germline V gene lookup returns CDR1 SGHRS and CDR2 YFSETQ. The CDR3 has 16 residues. DNA for the CDR3: TGCGCCAGCAGCTTGGATCGGGGCTGGGGGGCCTACGAGCAGTACTTC. Residues: CASSLDRGWGAYEQYF.

This clone was seen more than once but under ten times. The chain joins TRBV5-4 to TRBJ2-5; TRBD2 might be the D (6 bases). CDR3 length equals 14 residues. The V end lost 0 bases, the J end lost 5 bases, and 11 bases lay between the germline ends. CDR1 is SGHNT, CDR2 YYREEE, per germline (reference sequence). DNA for the CDR3: TGTGCCAGCAGCTTGGCGGGAGAGTTGGAGACCCAGTACTTC. Translation: CASSLAGELETQYF.

V usage is TRBV5-3 and J usage is TRBJ1-4, with TRBD1 matching 7 bases. TRBV5-3 has ORF status, its function being uncertain. V shed 4 bases, J shed 0 bases, and the junction held 15 bases outside the gene matches. The CDR3 extends over 19 amino acids. CDR3 bases: TGTGCCAGAAGCGCCCGTCCCGGGACAGCAGTTGCAACTAATGAAAAACTGTTTTTT. Its protein product is CARSARPGTAVATNEKLFF.